What follows is one T cell receptor beta chain and its context. As handled by the study authors: How many nucleated cells were present was estimated from reference gene primer amplification. Some clones are missing from TCRdb's copy, which holds only in-frame ones; the method was immunoSEQ multiplex PCR. V and J calls and clone size are copied from that table; D and trimming were computed from the DNA. The table lists roughly 31,000 clones, around 89% of them singletons, with around 10% in the top ten. The sample originates from a study of blood T cell repertoires in COVID-19. For the study at large: There were acute and convalescent COVID-19 samples, and they came from the United States, Italy and Spain. T cells, B-cell-depleted T cells, or PBMCs provided the cDNA or gDNA that served as material.

There are 15 residues in the CDR3. Trimming took off 0 bases at V and 5 bases at J, with 11 bases between the two ends. Per the germline V gene, CDR1 is LGHNA and CDR2 is YNFKEQ. The receptor was isolated from a man aged 55 to 70 with acute or convalescent COVID-19. V gene TRBV4-2 combines with J gene TRBJ1-3; D unresolved. The sample consisted of peripheral blood. This CDR3 reads CASSQDLSVRNTIYF. CDR3 DNA sequence: TGTGCCAGCAGCCAAGACCTGTCCGTTCGAAACACCATATATTTT.